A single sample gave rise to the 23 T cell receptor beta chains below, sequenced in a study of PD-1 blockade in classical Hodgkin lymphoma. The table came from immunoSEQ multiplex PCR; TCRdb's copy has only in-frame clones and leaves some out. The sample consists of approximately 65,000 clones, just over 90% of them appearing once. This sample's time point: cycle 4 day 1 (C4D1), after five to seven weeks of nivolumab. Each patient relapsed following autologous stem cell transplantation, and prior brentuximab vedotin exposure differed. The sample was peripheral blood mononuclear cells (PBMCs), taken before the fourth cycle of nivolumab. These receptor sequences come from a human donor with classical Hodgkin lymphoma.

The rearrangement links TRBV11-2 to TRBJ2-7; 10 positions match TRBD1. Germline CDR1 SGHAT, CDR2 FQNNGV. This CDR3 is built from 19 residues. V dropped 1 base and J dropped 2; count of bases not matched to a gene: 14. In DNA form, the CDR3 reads TGTGCCAGCAGCTTAGCCCGGGACAGGGGACGTGGGGCTCCCTACGAGCAGTACTTC. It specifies CASSLARDRGRGAPYEQYF. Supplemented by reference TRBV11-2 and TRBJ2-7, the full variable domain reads EAGVAQSPRYKIIEKRQSVAFWCNPISGHATLYWYQQILGQGPKLLIQFQNNGVVDDSQLPKDRFSAERLKGVDSTLKIQPAKLEDSAVYLCASSLARDRGRGAPYEQYFGPGTRLTVT.

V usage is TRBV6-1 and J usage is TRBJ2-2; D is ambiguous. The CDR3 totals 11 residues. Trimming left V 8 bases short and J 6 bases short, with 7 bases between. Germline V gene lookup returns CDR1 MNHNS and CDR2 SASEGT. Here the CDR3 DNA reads TGTGCCAGCCTCCATCCCGGGGAGCTGTTTTTT. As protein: CASLHPGELFF.

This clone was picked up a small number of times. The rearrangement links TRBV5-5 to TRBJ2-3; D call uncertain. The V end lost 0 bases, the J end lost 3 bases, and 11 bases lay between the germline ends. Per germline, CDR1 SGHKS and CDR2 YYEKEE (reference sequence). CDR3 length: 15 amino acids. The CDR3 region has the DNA TGTGCCAGCAGCTTGGGGCTAGAATTGACAGATACGCAGTATTTT. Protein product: CASSLGLELTDTQYF.

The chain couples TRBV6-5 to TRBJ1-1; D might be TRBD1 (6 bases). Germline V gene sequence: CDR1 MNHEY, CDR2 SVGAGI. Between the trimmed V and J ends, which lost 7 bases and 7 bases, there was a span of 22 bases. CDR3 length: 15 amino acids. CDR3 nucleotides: TGTGCCAGCACCCAATATCGGGGGGCCTCCAATGAAGCTTTCTTT. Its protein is CASTQYRGASNEAFF.

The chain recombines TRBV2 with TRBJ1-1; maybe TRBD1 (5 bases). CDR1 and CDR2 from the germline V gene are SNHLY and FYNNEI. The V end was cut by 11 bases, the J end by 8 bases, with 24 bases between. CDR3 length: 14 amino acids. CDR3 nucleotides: TGTGCCCTAAACCAAGGGCAGGGTAACCTCGAAGCTTTCTTT. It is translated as CALNQGQGNLEAFF.

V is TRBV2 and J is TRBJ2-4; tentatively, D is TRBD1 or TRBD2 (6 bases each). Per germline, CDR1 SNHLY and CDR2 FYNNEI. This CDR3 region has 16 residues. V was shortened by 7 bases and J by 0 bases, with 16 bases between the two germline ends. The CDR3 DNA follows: TGTGCCAGCAATGTTAATCCGGGGGCAGCCAAAAACATTCAGTACTTC. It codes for CASNVNPGAAKNIQYF.

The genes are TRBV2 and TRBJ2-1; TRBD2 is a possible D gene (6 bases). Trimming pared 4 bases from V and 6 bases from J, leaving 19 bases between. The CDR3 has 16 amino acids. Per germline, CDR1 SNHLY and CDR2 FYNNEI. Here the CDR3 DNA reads TGTGCCAGCAGTGCAGCTAGCGCCCCGGGGATCAATGAGCAGTTCTTC. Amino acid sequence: CASSAASAPGINEQFF.

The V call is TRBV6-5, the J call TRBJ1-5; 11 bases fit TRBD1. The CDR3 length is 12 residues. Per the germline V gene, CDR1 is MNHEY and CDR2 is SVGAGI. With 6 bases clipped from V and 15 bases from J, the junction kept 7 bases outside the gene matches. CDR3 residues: CASRLGQGGLHF. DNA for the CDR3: TGTGCCAGCAGATTGGGACAGGGGGGCTTGCATTTT.

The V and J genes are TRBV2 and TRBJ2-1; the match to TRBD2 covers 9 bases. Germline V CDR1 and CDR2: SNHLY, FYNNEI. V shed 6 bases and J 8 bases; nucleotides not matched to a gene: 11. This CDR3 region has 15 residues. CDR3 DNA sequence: TGTGCCAGCAGACCGACTAGCGGACACGTTTATGAGCAGTTCTTC. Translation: CASRPTSGHVYEQFF.

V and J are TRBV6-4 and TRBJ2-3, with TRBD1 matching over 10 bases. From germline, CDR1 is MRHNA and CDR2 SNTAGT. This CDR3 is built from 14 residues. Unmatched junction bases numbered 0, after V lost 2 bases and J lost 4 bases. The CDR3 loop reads CASSDGQGADTQYF. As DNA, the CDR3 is TGTGCCAGCAGTGACGGACAGGGGGCAGATACGCAGTATTTT.

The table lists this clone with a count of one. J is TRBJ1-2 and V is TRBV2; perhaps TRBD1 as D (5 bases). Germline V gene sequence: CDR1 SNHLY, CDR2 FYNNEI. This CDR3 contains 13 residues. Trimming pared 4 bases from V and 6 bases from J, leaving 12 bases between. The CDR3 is CASSGPDIDGYTF. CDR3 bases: TGTGCCAGCAGTGGTCCGGACATAGATGGCTACACCTTC.

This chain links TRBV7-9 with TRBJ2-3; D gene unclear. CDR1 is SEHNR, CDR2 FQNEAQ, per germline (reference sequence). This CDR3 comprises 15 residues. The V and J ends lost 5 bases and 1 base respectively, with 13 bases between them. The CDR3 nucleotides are TGTGCCAGCAGCACCGGGCCCTCACGCACAGATACGCAGTATTTT. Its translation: CASSTGPSRTDTQYF.

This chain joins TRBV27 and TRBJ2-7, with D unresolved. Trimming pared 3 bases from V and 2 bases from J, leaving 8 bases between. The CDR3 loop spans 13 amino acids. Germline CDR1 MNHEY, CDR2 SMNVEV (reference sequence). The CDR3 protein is CASSFLGAYEQYF. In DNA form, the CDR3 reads TGTGCCAGCAGTTTCTTAGGAGCCTACGAGCAGTACTTC.

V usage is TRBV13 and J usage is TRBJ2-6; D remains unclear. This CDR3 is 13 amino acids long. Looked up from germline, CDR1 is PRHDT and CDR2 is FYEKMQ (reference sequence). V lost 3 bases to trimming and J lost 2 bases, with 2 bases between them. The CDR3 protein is CASSFPGANVLTF. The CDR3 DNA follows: TGTGCCAGCAGCTTCCCTGGGGCCAACGTCCTGACTTTC.

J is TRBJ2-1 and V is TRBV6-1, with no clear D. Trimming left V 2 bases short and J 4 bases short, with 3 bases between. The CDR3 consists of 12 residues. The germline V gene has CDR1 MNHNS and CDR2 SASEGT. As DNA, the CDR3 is TGTGCCAGCAGTGAAATGTACAATGAGCAGTTCTTC. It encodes CASSEMYNEQFF.

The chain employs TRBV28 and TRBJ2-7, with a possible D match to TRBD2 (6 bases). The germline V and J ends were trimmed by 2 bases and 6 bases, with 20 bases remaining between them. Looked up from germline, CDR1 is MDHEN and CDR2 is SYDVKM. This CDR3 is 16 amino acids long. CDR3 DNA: TGTGCCAGCAGTTTAACCGGGGGTGGGGCATGGCTCGAGCAGTACTTC. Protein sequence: CASSLTGGGAWLEQYF.

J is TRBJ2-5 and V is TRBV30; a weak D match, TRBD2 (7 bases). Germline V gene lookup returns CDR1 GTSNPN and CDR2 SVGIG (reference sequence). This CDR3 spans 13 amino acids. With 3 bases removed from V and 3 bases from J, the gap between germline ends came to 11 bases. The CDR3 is CAWRGGGKETQYF. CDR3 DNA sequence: TGTGCCTGGAGAGGGGGGGGCAAAGAGACCCAGTACTTC.

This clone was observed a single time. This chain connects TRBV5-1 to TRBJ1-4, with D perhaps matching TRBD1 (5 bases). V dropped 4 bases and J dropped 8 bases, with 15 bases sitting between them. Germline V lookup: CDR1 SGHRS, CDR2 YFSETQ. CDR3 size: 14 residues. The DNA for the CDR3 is TGCGCCAGCAGCGTAGGACAACTCCCCGAAAAACTGTTTTTT. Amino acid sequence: CASSVGQLPEKLFF.

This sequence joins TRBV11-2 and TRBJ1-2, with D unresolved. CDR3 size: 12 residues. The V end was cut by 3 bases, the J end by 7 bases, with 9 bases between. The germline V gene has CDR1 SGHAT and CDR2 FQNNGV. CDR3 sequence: CASSLEGSGYTF. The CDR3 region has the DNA TGTGCCAGCAGCTTGGAAGGATCTGGCTACACCTTC.

The CDR3 DNA follows: TGTGCCAGCAGCGTAGTTGACAGGGGATCCGATACGCAGTATTTT. Protein: CASSVVDRGSDTQYF. This chain joins TRBV9 and TRBJ2-3, with 8 bases fitting TRBD1. The CDR3 contains 15 residues. The V gene's germline CDR1 is SGDLS and CDR2 YYNGEE. Trimming took 0 bases from V and 6 from J; bases not matched to a gene: 6.

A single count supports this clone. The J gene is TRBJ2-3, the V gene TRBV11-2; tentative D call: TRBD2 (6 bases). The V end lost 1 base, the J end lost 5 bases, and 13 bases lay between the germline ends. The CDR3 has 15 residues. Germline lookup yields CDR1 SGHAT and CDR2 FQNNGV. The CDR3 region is CASSLVAGPIDTQYF. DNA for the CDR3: TGTGCCAGCAGCTTAGTTGCGGGGCCCATAGATACGCAGTATTTT.

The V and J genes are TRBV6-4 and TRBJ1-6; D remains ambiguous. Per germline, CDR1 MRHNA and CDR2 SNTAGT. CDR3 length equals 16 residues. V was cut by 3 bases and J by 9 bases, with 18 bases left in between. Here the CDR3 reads CASSEFQVWKGSPLHF. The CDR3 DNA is TGTGCCAGCAGTGAATTCCAAGTATGGAAGGGTTCACCCCTCCACTTT.

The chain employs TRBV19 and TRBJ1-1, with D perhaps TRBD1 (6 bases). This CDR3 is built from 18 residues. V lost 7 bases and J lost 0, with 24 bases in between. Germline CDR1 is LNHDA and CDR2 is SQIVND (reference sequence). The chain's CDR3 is CASKGGPATGRVNTEAFF. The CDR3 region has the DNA TGTGCCAGTAAAGGTGGGCCCGCGACAGGTCGCGTGAACACTGAAGCTTTCTTT.